The 9 T cell receptor beta chains below were found in one sample sequenced in a study of glioma-infiltrating T cells. Using RNA template, CDR3s of TCR alpha and beta were amplified with iRepertoire arm-PCR. A single record per CDR3 protein comes from TCRdb applying MiXCR to the multiplex PCR reads. The sample lists more than 350,000 distinct CDR3 sequences, roughly 41% occurring once. Sequenced material: glioma tissue, nonneoplastic brain tissue, or PBMCs (not recorded which). Source of these receptors: a human donor with low-grade glioma or glioblastoma, undergoing nonglioma brain surgery, or in good health (not recorded which).

The chain is built from TRBV5-6 and TRBJ1-1; a possible D gene is TRBD1 (5 bases). The CDR3 runs 14 residues. From germline, CDR1 is SGHDT and CDR2 YYEEEE. V lost 4 bases to trimming and J lost 4 bases, with 14 bases between them. The CDR3 here is CASSRLSGLTEAFF. Here the CDR3 DNA reads TGTGCCAGCAGCCGCCTATCGGGGCTCACTGAAGCTTTCTTT.

In its sample, this clonotype was seen a few times. This chain uses TRBV20-1 with TRBJ2-1; D is undetermined. V gave up 2 bases and J gave up 0 bases, with 8 bases separating them. The CDR3 consists of 14 residues. The germline gives CDR1 DFQATT, CDR2 SNEGSKA (reference sequence). This chain's CDR3 is CSARKANSYNEQFF. DNA of the CDR3: TGCAGTGCTAGAAAGGCCAACTCCTACAATGAGCAGTTCTTC.

J is TRBJ2-7 and V is TRBV14; D gene unclear. The germline CDR1 and CDR2 sequences are SGHDN and FVKESK. Trimming stripped 0 bases from V and 3 bases from J, with 6 bases between. This CDR3 has 13 amino acids. The CDR3 DNA is TGTGCCAGCAGCCAAGATCAACTCTACGAGCAGTACTTC. Amino acid sequence: CASSQDQLYEQYF.

This clonotype was counted once. The V gene is TRBV7-2, the J gene TRBJ2-5; TRBD2 agrees at 9 bases. Trimming at V came to 2 bases and at J to 4 bases, leaving 5 bases not matched to a gene. Germline V lookup: CDR1 SGHTA, CDR2 FQGNSA. CDR3 length: 15 residues. This CDR3 reads CASSLPASGIETQYF. The CDR3 DNA follows: TGTGCCAGCAGCTTACCGGCTAGCGGGATAGAGACCCAGTACTTC.

The genes are TRBV4-3 and TRBJ2-1; weak D call: TRBD1 (8 bases). Trimming removed 1 base at V and 7 bases at J, with 17 bases between. Germline V gene lookup returns CDR1 LGHNA and CDR2 YSLEER. This CDR3 comprises 16 residues. For the CDR3, the DNA is TGCGCCAGCAGCCAAGGGGGGGGACAGGTGGGGAATGAGCAGTTCTTC. Translated, it gives CASSQGGGQVGNEQFF.

As for this clonotype: A much bigger clone sits one base away, suggesting this may be a read error. The V call is TRBV27, the J call TRBJ2-7; possibly TRBD2 for D (6 bases). CDR3 length equals 13 residues. Germline lookup yields CDR1 MNHEY and CDR2 SMNVEV (reference sequence). Here the CDR3 reads CASSFYQTGEPYF. For the CDR3, the DNA is TGTGCCAGCAGTTTTTATCAGACGGGAGAGCCGTACTTC.

The V gene is TRBV28, the J gene TRBJ1-5, with TRBD1 identical over 8 bases. In germline, CDR1 is MDHEN, CDR2 SYDVKM. The CDR3 totals 14 residues. The junction had 5 bases not matched to a gene; V was cut back by 4 bases and J by 6 bases. The CDR3 nucleotides are TGTGCCAGCAGTTCTACAGGGGGGGCTCAGCCCCAGCATTTT. This gives the protein CASSSTGGAQPQHF. The complete variable domain, with remaining parts taken from reference TRBV28 and TRBJ1-5, reads DVKVTQSSRYLVKRTGEKVFLECVQDMDHENMFWYRQDPGLGLRLIYFSYDVKMKEKGDIPEGYSVSREKKERFSLILESASTNQTSMYLCASSSTGGAQPQHFGDGTRLSIL.

The table lists this clonotype with many counts. The chain has TRBV27 and TRBJ2-1; D not certain. V gave up 1 base and J gave up 0 bases, with 10 bases separating them. Germline V gives CDR1 MNHEY, CDR2 SMNVEV (reference sequence). This CDR3 region has 16 residues. The CDR3 nucleotides are TGTGCCAGCAGTTTATTGGCATTTAGCTCCTACAATGAGCAGTTCTTC. Protein: CASSLLAFSSYNEQFF.

For the CDR3, the DNA is TGTGCCAGCAGCTCCACAGGGACAATGAACACTGAAGCTTTCTTT. Translation: CASSSTGTMNTEAFF. V usage is TRBV7-2 and J usage is TRBJ1-1; perhaps TRBD1 as D (6 bases). CDR3 size: 15 residues. Trimming took 4 bases from V and 0 from J, leaving 12 bases between them. CDR1 is SGHTA and CDR2 is FQGNSA in the germline V gene. The full variable domain, with the rest looked up from reference TRBV7-2 and TRBJ1-1, is GAGVSQSPSNKVTEKGKDVELRCDPISGHTALYWYRQSLGQGLEFLIYFQGNSAPDKSGLPSDRFSAERTGGSVSTLTIQRTQQEDSAVYLCASSSTGTMNTEAFFGQGTRLTVV.